One and the same sample provided the 16 T cell receptor beta chains below, sequenced in a study of T-cell reconstitution after alpha-beta-depleted transplantation in children. During its preparation, the TCRbeta library received unique molecular identifiers. TCRdb re-analysed the PCR reads in MiXCR, keeping a single row per CDR3 protein. The table includes about 610,000 distinct CDR3 sequences, about 10% detected once. The sequences come from PBMCs from the stem cell graft donor, collected from the stem cell graft. Receptors were obtained from a human donor who donated a stem cell graft to a child with acute myeloid leukemia.

This clonotype was found a few times. This chain connects TRBV29-1 to TRBJ2-1, with D uncertain. CDR1 and CDR2 from the germline V gene are SQVTM and ANQGSEA. The germline V and J ends were trimmed by 8 bases and 8 bases, with 7 bases remaining between them. CDR3 size: 9 residues. The chain's CDR3 is CSIEYEQFF. The DNA of the CDR3 is TGCAGCATAGAGTATGAGCAGTTCTTC.

The table lists this clonotype with a few counts. This rearrangement joins TRBV6-1 to TRBJ1-5; TRBD1 is a possible D gene (5 bases). CDR1 and CDR2 from the germline V gene are MNHNS and SASEGT. V dropped 2 bases and J dropped 2 bases, with 19 bases sitting between them. This CDR3 is built from 18 residues. The CDR3 protein is CASSEQGSFGAGNQPQHF. CDR3 nucleotide sequence: TGTGCCAGCAGTGAACAGGGAAGTTTCGGCGCGGGCAATCAGCCCCAGCATTTT.

The chain joins TRBV14 to TRBJ1-1; D is unresolved. The CDR3 covers 14 residues. CDR1 SGHDN and CDR2 FVKESK come from the germline V gene. V lost 3 bases, J lost 5 bases, and 13 bases lay in between. This chain's CDR3 is CASSQSVRRTEAFF. CDR3 sequence (DNA): TGTGCCAGCAGCCAGTCTGTAAGGAGGACTGAAGCTTTCTTT.

This clonotype has a count of ten or more. This rearrangement joins TRBV20-1 to TRBJ2-3, with TRBD2 as a possible D gene (6 bases). The germline V gene encodes CDR1 DFQATT and CDR2 SNEGSKA (reference sequence). The length of the CDR3 is 12 residues. In nucleotides, the CDR3 is TGCAGCACAGGACTAAGCACAGATACGCAGTATTTT. Protein: CSTGLSTDTQYF.

This clonotype has more than one count but fewer than ten. The chain carries TRBV7-3 and TRBJ2-3, with a possible D match to TRBD1 (6 bases). V was trimmed by 5 bases and J by 6 bases, leaving 9 bases between them. Germline V gene data show CDR1 as SGHTA and CDR2 as FQGTGA. The CDR3 totals 12 residues. Written as DNA, the CDR3 is TGTGCCAGCAGCACCACAGGGGATACGCAGTATTTT. Its translation: CASSTTGDTQYF.

This clonotype was detected many times. Germline and junction disagree at one end, which may indicate a read error. V gene TRBV12-3 or TRBV12-4 combines with J gene TRBJ2-4; D is unclear. This CDR3 contains 12 residues. CDR3 amino acids: CASTLAKNIQYF. CDR3 sequence (DNA): TGTGCCAGCACTTTAGCCAAAAACATTCAGTACTTC.

The rearrangement uses TRBV4-2 and TRBJ2-7; 14 nucleotides agree with TRBD2. Germline CDR1 is LGHNA and CDR2 is YNFKEQ. The CDR3 spans 16 residues. Trimming at V came to 0 bases and at J to 6 bases, leaving 4 bases not matched to a gene. The CDR3 here is CASSQEGLAGESEQYF. The CDR3 DNA reads as TGTGCCAGCAGCCAAGAGGGACTAGCGGGAGAGAGCGAGCAGTACTTC.

In its sample, this clonotype was seen many times. The chain links TRBV5-1 to TRBJ2-7; D possibly corresponds to TRBD1 (7 bases). Germline CDR1 reads SGHRS; CDR2 reads YFSETQ. The CDR3 is 17 residues long. The germline V and J ends were trimmed by 2 bases and 4 bases, with 22 bases remaining between them. This CDR3 is CASSLSTRGTVQYEQYF. CDR3 coding DNA: TGCGCCAGCAGCTTATCTACCCGGGGGACAGTGCAGTACGAGCAGTACTTC. Together with reference TRBV5-1 and TRBJ2-7, the CDR3 gives the full variable domain: KAGVTQTPRYLIKTRGQQVTLSCSPISGHRSVSWYQQTPGQGLQFLFEYFSETQRNKGNFPGRFSGRQFSNSRSEMNVSTLELGDSALYLCASSLSTRGTVQYEQYFGPGTRLTVT.

This clonotype appeared many times. V usage is TRBV29-1 and J usage is TRBJ2-7; 8 nucleotides line up with TRBD2. The germline V gene encodes CDR1 SQVTM and CDR2 ANQGSEA. With V trimmed by 1 base and J by 4 bases, 12 bases remained unmatched. The CDR3 covers 16 residues. The CDR3 loop reads CSVEVPGGGLVYEQYF. CDR3 DNA sequence: TGCAGCGTTGAAGTCCCCGGGGGGGGTTTGGTGTACGAGCAGTACTTC.

This clonotype was counted at least ten times. This chain uses TRBV9 with TRBJ2-3; 14 nucleotides line up with TRBD2. Trimming at V came to 1 base and at J to 5 bases, leaving 6 bases not matched to a gene. The CDR3 length is 17 residues. Germline assignment: CDR1 SGDLS and CDR2 YYNGEE. CDR3 sequence (DNA): TGTGCCAGCAGCGTATCTCGACTAGCGGGAGGGGGAGATACGCAGTATTTT. This encodes CASSVSRLAGGGDTQYF.

In its sample, this clonotype was seen many times. This chain joins TRBV20-1 and TRBJ2-5; no reliable D call. This CDR3 is built from 12 residues. Looked up from germline, CDR1 is DFQATT and CDR2 is SNEGSKA (reference sequence). V was clipped by 6 bases and J by 4 bases, with 12 bases between them. In nucleotides, the CDR3 is TGCAGTGCCCGAGGCCTGGGAGAGACCCAGTACTTC. Protein product: CSARGLGETQYF.

The table lists this clonotype with a few counts. The chain employs TRBV14 and TRBJ2-7; no reliable D call. This CDR3 spans 14 amino acids. The germline gives CDR1 SGHDN, CDR2 FVKESK. The ends were cut back, 1 base at V and 10 bases at J, with 17 bases in the middle. The DNA for the CDR3 is TGTGCCAGCAGCCAAGCCCTCCGACTGGTTAGACAGTACTTC. This gives the protein CASSQALRLVRQYF.

This chain connects TRBV9 to TRBJ2-5, with D possibly being TRBD1 (6 bases). Trimming removed 3 bases at V and 5 bases at J, with 11 bases between. The length of the CDR3 is 13 residues. The germline CDR1 and CDR2 sequences are SGDLS and YYNGEE. CDR3 bases: TGTGCCAGCAGCGGCAGGGGTAGCGAGACCCAGTACTTC. It is translated as CASSGRGSETQYF.

On this clonotype: Just one base apart from a much larger clone, this may be a read error. This chain links TRBV7-9 with TRBJ2-3; D ambiguous. Germline CDR1 and CDR2: SEHNR and FQNEAQ (reference sequence). Between the trimmed V and J ends, which lost 4 bases and 1 base, there was a span of 6 bases. The CDR3 covers 13 residues. The CDR3: CASSSDGTDTQYF. The DNA of the CDR3 is TGTGCCAGCAGCTCGGACGGCACAGATACGCAGTATTTT.

About this clonotype itself: No conserved phenylalanine or tryptophan is present at the end of the CDR3, so a read error is the likely explanation. The chain uses TRBV30 and TRBJ1-1; 8 bases fit TRBD1. Germline CDR1 GTSNPN, CDR2 SVGIG (reference sequence). V lost 2 bases to trimming and J lost 6 bases; unmatched junction nucleotides: 5. The CDR3 has 13 amino acids. CDR3 region: CAWSPDRGPEAFS. The CDR3 DNA follows: TGTGCCTGGAGTCCTGACAGGGGCCCTGAAGCTTTCTCT.

This clonotype has ten or more counts. The rearrangement links TRBV15 to TRBJ2-7; weak D call: TRBD1 (5 bases). There are 14 residues in the CDR3. The germline V and J ends were trimmed by 5 bases and 4 bases, with 15 bases remaining between them. The germline CDR1 and CDR2 sequences are LNHNV and YYDKDF (reference sequence). The CDR3 DNA follows: TGTGCCACCAGCCCACACTCCGCAGGGTACGAGCAGTACTTC. Its protein is CATSPHSAGYEQYF.